Reported below is one TCR beta chain. Data came from immunoSEQ multiplex PCR; TCRdb stores just in-frame clones and leaves some out. Of about 59,000 clones in the sample, roughly 78% were seen once. These data belong to a study of T cells in tumors after PD-1 blockade. Study at large: A subset received ongoing vismodegib 150 mg daily alongside anti-PD-1 therapy.

Germline values: CDR1 MGHRA, CDR2 YSYEKL. V lost 0 bases and J lost 5; bases outside the gene matches: 7. This CDR3 comprises 16 residues. Material: PBMCs, obtained before anti-PD-1 treatment. This chain links TRBV4-1 with TRBJ2-5; 9 nucleotides agree with TRBD2. This clonotype was obtained from a human donor with basal cell carcinoma. The CDR3 region has the DNA TGCGCCAGCAGCCAAGACGGAGCTAGCGGGGTCGAGACCCAGTACTTC. As protein: CASSQDGASGVETQYF.